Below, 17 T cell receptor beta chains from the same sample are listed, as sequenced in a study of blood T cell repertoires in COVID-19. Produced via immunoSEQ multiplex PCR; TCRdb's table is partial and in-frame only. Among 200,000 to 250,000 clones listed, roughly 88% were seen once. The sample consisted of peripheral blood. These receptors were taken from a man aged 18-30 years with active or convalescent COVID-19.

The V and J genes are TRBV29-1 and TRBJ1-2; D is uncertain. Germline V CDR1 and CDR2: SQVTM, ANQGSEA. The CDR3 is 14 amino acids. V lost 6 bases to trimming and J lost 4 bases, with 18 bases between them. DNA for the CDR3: TGCAGCGTCCTAGGAGGGCAGGAATCCTATGGCTACACCTTC. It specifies CSVLGGQESYGYTF. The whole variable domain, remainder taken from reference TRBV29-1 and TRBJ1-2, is SAVISQKPSRDICQRGTSLTIQCQVDSQVTMMFWYRQQPGQSLTLIATANQGSEATYESGFVIDKFPISRPNLTFSTLTVSNMSPEDSSIYLCSVLGGQESYGYTFGSGTRLTVV.

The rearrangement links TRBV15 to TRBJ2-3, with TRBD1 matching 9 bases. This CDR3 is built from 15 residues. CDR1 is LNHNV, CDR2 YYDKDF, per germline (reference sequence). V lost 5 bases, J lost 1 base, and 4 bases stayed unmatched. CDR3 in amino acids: CATSLQGAGTDTQYF. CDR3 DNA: TGTGCCACCAGCCTACAGGGGGCGGGCACAGATACGCAGTATTTT.

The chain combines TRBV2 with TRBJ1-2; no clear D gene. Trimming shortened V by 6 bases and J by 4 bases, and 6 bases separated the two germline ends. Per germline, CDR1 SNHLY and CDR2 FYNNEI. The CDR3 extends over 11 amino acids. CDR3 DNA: TGTGCCAGCAGACAATTCTATGGCTACACCTTC. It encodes CASRQFYGYTF.

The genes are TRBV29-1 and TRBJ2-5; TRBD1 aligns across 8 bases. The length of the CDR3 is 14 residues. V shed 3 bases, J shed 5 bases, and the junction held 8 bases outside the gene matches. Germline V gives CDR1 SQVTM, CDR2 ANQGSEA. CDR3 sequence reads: CSVEGSTGAETQYF. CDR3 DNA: TGCAGCGTTGAGGGGTCGACAGGGGCCGAGACCCAGTACTTC.

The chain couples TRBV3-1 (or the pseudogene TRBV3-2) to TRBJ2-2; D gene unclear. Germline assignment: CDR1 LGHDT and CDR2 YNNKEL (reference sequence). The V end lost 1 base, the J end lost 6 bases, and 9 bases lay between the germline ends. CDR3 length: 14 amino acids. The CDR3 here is CASSQAPFSGELFF. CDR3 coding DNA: TGTGCCAGCAGCCAAGCCCCTTTCTCCGGGGAGCTGTTTTTT.

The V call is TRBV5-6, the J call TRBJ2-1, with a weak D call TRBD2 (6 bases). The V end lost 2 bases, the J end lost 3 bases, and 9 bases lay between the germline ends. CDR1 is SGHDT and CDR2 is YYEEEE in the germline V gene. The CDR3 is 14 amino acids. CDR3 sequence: CASSFGTHYNEQFF. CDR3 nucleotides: TGTGCCAGCAGCTTCGGGACTCACTACAATGAGCAGTTCTTC.

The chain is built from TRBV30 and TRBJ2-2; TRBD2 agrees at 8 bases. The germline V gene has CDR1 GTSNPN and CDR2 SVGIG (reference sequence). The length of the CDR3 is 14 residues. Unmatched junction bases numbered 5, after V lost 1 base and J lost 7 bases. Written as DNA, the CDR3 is TGTGCCTGGAGTGGAGCGGGAGTTGTCGGGGAGCTGTTTTTT. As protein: CAWSGAGVVGELFF. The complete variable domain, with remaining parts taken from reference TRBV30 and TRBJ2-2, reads SQTIHQWPATLVQPVGSPLSLECTVEGTSNPNLYWYRQAAGRGLQLLFYSVGIGQISSEVPQNLSASRPQDRQFILSSKKLLLSDSGFYLCAWSGAGVVGELFFGEGSRLTVL.

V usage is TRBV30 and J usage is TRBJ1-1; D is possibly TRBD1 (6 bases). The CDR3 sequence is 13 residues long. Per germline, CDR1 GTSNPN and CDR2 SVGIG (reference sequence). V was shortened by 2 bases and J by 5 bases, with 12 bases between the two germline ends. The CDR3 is CAWSPTRGTEAFF. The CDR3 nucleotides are TGTGCCTGGAGTCCAACCAGGGGAACTGAAGCTTTCTTT.

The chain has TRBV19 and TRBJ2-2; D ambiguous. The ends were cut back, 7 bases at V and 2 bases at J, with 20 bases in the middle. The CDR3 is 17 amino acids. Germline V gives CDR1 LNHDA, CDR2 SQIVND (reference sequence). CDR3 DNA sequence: TGTGCCAGTACCCCAGTAGAGCGAAATAAAAACACCGGGGAGCTGTTTTTT. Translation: CASTPVERNKNTGELFF.

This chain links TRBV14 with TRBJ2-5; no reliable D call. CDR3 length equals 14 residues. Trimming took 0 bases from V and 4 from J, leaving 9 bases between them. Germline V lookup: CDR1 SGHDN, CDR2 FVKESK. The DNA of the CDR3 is TGTGCCAGCAGCCAAGACCGGAGTCGAGAGACCCAGTACTTC. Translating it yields CASSQDRSRETQYF.

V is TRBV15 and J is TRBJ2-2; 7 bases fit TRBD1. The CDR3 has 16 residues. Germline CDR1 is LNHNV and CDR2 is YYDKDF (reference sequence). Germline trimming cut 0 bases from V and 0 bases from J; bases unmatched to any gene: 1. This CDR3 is CATSRETGSNTGELFF. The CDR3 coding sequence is TGTGCCACCAGCAGAGAGACAGGGTCGAACACCGGGGAGCTGTTTTTT.

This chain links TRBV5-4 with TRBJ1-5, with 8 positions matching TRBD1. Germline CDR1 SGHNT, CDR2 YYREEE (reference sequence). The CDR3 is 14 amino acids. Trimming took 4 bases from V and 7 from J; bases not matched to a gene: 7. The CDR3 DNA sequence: TGTGCCAGCAGCCCAGACAGGGGCGCGCAGCCCCAGCATTTT. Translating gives CASSPDRGAQPQHF.

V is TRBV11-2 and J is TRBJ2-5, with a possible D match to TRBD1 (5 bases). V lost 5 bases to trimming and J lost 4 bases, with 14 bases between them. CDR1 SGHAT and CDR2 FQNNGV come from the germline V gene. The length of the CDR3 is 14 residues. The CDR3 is CASSRPTGGETQYF. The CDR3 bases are TGTGCCAGCAGCCGACCCACAGGCGGAGAGACCCAGTACTTC.

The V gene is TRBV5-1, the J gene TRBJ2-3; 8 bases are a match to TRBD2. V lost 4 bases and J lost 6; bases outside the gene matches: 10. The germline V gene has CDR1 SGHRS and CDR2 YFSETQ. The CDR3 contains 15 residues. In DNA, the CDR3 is TGCGCCAGCAGCATCGGACTAGCCCTCGGGGATACGCAGTATTTT. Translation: CASSIGLALGDTQYF.

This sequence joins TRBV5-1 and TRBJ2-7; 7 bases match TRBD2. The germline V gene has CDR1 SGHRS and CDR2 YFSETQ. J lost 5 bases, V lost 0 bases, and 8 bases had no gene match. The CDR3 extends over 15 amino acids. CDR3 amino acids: CASSLAGGSLDEQYF. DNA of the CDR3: TGCGCCAGCAGCTTGGCGGGCGGGAGTCTAGACGAGCAGTACTTC.

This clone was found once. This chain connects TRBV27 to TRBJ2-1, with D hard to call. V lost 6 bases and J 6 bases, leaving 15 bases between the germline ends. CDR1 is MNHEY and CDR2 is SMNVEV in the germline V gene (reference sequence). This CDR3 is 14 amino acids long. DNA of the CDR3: TGTGCCAGCAGCATCGGTTCCAGCGCCAATGAGCAGTTCTTC. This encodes CASSIGSSANEQFF.

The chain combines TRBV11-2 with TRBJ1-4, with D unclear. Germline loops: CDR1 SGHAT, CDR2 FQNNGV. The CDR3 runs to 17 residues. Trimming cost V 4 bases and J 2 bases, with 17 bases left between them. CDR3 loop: CASSSRTPPWTNEKLFF. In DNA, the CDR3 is TGTGCCAGCAGCTCAAGAACTCCTCCATGGACTAATGAAAAACTGTTTTTT.